The clone carrying this T cell receptor beta chain was counted ten times or more. Antigen unknown. This specimen comes from a study of Graves' ophthalmopathy and Graves' hyperthyroidism. Findings and caveats of the study: A classifier, a 13-signature model, separated ophthalmopathy from stable hyperthyroidism with 87.88% sensitivity and approximately 81% specificity.

V was cut by 7 bases and J by 0 bases, with 7 bases left in between. Germline loops: CDR1 MNHEY, CDR2 SVGAGI. The CDR3 loop spans 12 amino acids. The TCR beta CDR3 regions underwent amplification from RNA transcripts. In the first round, RT-PCR was carried out with HTBI primers, and a multiplex PCR formed the second round. One entry per CDR3 protein, called by TCRdb with MiXCR from the multiplex PCR reads. The sample yields 300,000 to 350,000 distinct CDR3 sequences, 17% seen once. Where ophthalmopathy was present, donors had moderate-to-severe activity, CAS ≥3, NOSPECS ≥4 and duration under 3 months.

The sample consisted of peripheral blood. The chain is built from TRBV6-5 and TRBJ2-7, with D uncertain. The TCR comes from an adult man with Graves' ophthalmopathy. The CDR3 DNA reads as TGTGCCAGCACAGGTGGCTCCTACGAGCAGTACTTC. It specifies CASTGGSYEQYF.